One and the same sample provided the 9 T cell receptor beta chains below, sequenced in a study of PD-1 blockade in classical Hodgkin lymphoma. Patients all relapsed after autologous stem cell transplantation, and there was variation in brentuximab vedotin exposure. TCRdb's table, derived via immunoSEQ multiplex PCR, lists solely in-frame clones and lacks some. The table records about 75,000 clones, 85% to 95% of them present only once. The sample was peripheral blood mononuclear cells (PBMCs), taken at baseline. The receptors shown here come from a human donor with classical Hodgkin lymphoma.

The chain employs TRBV21-1 and TRBJ1-2; TRBD1 reflects the table's D call only, with no check against the DNA. TRBV21-1 is noted as a pseudogene. The CDR3 loop spans 14 amino acids. The DNA for the CDR3 is TGTGCCAGCAGCAAAATAGGACATTCCTATGGCTACACCTTC. Translated: CASSKIGHSYGYTF.

The chain combines TRBV7-3 with TRBJ2-2; D is unresolved. This CDR3 is built from 14 residues. Germline V gene lookup returns CDR1 SGHTA and CDR2 FQGTGA. V was shortened by 3 bases and J by 4 bases, with 9 bases between the two germline ends. CDR3 region: CASSFGSLTGELFF. The CDR3 DNA reads TGTGCCAGCAGCTTTGGCAGCCTCACCGGGGAGCTGTTTTTT.

The CDR3 protein is CASSPRGGDRGPGTEAFF. The CDR3 bases are TGTGCCAGCAGCCCCCGGGGGGGGGACAGGGGCCCGGGCACTGAAGCTTTCTTT. This chain uses TRBV11-1 with TRBJ1-1; 10 bases line up with TRBD1. Trimming at V came to 5 bases and at J to 4 bases, leaving 16 bases not matched to a gene. CDR1 is SGHAT and CDR2 is FQDESV in the germline V gene (reference sequence). The CDR3 consists of 18 residues.

This clone was recorded once. The genes are TRBV28 and TRBJ1-2; a possible D gene is TRBD1 (6 bases). The germline gives CDR1 MDHEN, CDR2 SYDVKM. This CDR3 is built from 12 residues. Trimming stripped 3 bases from V and 7 bases from J, with 9 bases between. CDR3 in DNA: TGTGCCAGCAGTTTTTCAGGGGCTGGCTACACCTTC. It specifies CASSFSGAGYTF.

The rearrangement links TRBV6-5 to TRBJ2-3; 8 nucleotides agree with TRBD2. J gave up 3 bases and V 0 bases, and 2 bases lay outside the gene matches. The germline V gene has CDR1 MNHEY and CDR2 SVGAGI. This CDR3 has 15 residues. The CDR3 DNA reads TGTGCCAGCAGTTACTCGATAGCGGGGACAGATACGCAGTATTTT. It is translated as CASSYSIAGTDTQYF.

The V call is TRBV9, the J call TRBJ2-6; D possibly corresponds to TRBD1 (6 bases). There are 13 residues in the CDR3. Germline CDR1 is SGDLS and CDR2 is YYNGEE. V was clipped by 6 bases and J by 3 bases, with 7 bases between them. DNA of the CDR3: TGTGCCAGCAACAGGGATGGGGCCAACGTCCTGACTTTC. This encodes CASNRDGANVLTF.

This clone was counted once. The chain employs TRBV5-4 and TRBJ2-5, with TRBD1 as a possible D gene (6 bases). V lost 1 base to trimming and J lost 2 bases, with 9 bases between them. CDR3 length: 14 amino acids. CDR1 is SGHNT, CDR2 YYREEE, per germline (reference sequence). The CDR3 loop reads CASSLRTVQETQYF. In DNA form, the CDR3 reads TGTGCCAGCAGCTTGCGGACAGTTCAAGAGACCCAGTACTTC.

This sequence joins TRBV10-3 and TRBJ2-7; TRBD1 might be the D (5 bases). The CDR3 runs 15 residues. Germline lookup yields CDR1 ENHRY and CDR2 SYGVKD. Trimming pared 4 bases from V and 3 bases from J, leaving 16 bases between. The CDR3 here is CAISGKPSGHYEQYF. CDR3 DNA sequence: TGTGCCATCAGTGGGAAACCCTCAGGGCACTACGAGCAGTACTTC.

This clone was observed a few times. Here the CDR3 DNA reads TGTGCCATCAGTGACCCGTCGCGGGGCACGCAAGAGACCCAGTACTTC. It encodes CAISDPSRGTQETQYF. The V call is TRBV10-3, the J call TRBJ2-5; D is perhaps TRBD2 (6 bases). The CDR3 is made up of 16 amino acids. V was clipped by 3 bases and J by 2 bases, with 16 bases between them. The germline V gene has CDR1 ENHRY and CDR2 SYGVKD.